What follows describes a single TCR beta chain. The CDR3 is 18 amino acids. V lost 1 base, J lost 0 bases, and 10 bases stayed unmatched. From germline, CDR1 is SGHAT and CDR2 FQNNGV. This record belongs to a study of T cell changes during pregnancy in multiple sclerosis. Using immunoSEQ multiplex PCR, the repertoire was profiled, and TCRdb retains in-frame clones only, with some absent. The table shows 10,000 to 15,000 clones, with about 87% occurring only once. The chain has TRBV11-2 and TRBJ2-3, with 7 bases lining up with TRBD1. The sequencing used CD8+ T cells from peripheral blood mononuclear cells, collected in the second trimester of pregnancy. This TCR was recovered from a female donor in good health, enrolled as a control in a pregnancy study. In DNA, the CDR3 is TGTGCCAGCAGCTTAGCGGAAGGGACAGCCAGGAGCACAGATACGCAGTATTTT. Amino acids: CASSLAEGTARSTDTQYF. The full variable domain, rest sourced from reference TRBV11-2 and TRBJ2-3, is EAGVAQSPRYKIIEKRQSVAFWCNPISGHATLYWYQQILGQGPKLLIQFQNNGVVDDSQLPKDRFSAERLKGVDSTLKIQPAKLEDSAVYLCASSLAEGTARSTDTQYFGPGTRLTVL.